This TCR beta chain was observed in a study of T cell responses to AZD1222 COVID-19 vaccine. This CDR3 contains 15 residues. Germline values: CDR1 MDHEN, CDR2 SYDVKM. J gave up 5 bases and V 4 bases, and 6 bases lay outside the gene matches. Pooled samples include second doses given at about 4 or 12 weeks. Measured with immunoSEQ multiplex PCR; TCRdb has only the in-frame clones, and not every one. Here the sample spans more than 110,000 clones, 92% being singletons. This chain joins TRBV28 and TRBJ2-7, with TRBD1 identical over 12 bases. This sequence was found in an adult who received the AZD1222 COVID-19 vaccine. This specimen consisted of peripheral blood, obtained 28 days after the second AZD1222 dose. For the CDR3, the DNA is TGTGCCAGCAGTTCCTTGGGACAGGGGGCGAACGAGCAGTACTTC. It encodes CASSSLGQGANEQYF.